What follows are 15 T cell receptor beta chains derived from one specimen sequenced in a study of T-cell reconstitution after alpha-beta-depleted transplantation in children. This sample's TCRbeta library carried unique molecular identifier barcodes. TCRdb re-analysed the PCR reads in MiXCR, keeping a single row per CDR3 protein. The sample records around 500,000 distinct CDR3 sequences, under 30% being singletons. Sequencing was performed on PBMCs, mostly from graft donor cells, taken 360 days after TCRalphabeta/CD19-depleted stem cell transplant. The receptors derive from a boy in the first two years of life who had a stem cell transplant for acute myeloid leukemia, so the T cells may come from the graft donor.

This clonotype was seen a few times. The chain recombines TRBV5-1 with TRBJ2-3; 10 bases line up with TRBD1. The CDR3 has 16 residues. J gave up 1 base and V 5 bases, and 7 bases lay outside the gene matches. The germline CDR1 and CDR2 sequences are SGHRS and YFSETQ. The CDR3 reads CASRLGGTGGTDTQYF. The CDR3 DNA reads as TGCGCCAGCAGGCTCGGCGGGACAGGGGGCACAGATACGCAGTATTTT.

This clonotype occurred a few times. CDR3 nucleotide sequence: TGCGCCAGCAGCTCAGGGGAGTATAATTCACCCCTCCACTTT. Protein product: CASSSGEYNSPLHF. This rearrangement joins TRBV5-1 to TRBJ1-6; possibly TRBD1 for D (6 bases). V shed 3 bases and J shed 4 bases, with 8 bases lying between them. This CDR3 comprises 14 residues. Germline assignment: CDR1 SGHRS and CDR2 YFSETQ.

This clonotype was seen many times. J is TRBJ2-5 and V is TRBV28; perhaps TRBD1 as D (6 bases). Looked up from germline, CDR1 is MDHEN and CDR2 is SYDVKM. The CDR3 has 12 residues. V lost 10 bases to trimming and J lost 2 bases, with 11 bases between them. CDR3 sequence (DNA): TGTGCCATTCGGACAGCACAAGAGACCCAGTACTTC. This encodes CAIRTAQETQYF.

This clonotype was found many times. The chain links TRBV30 to TRBJ2-7; D unclear. CDR1 is GTSNPN and CDR2 is SVGIG in the germline V gene (reference sequence). The CDR3 is 11 residues long. V shed 3 bases and J shed 4 bases, with 7 bases lying between them. The CDR3 DNA follows: TGTGCCTGGAGGTTTGGGTACGAGCAGTACTTC. This sequence encodes CAWRFGYEQYF.

This clonotype was observed a handful of times. V usage is TRBV4-3 and J usage is TRBJ2-5, with 9 bases lining up with TRBD1. The CDR3 runs 16 residues. Germline lookup yields CDR1 LGHNA and CDR2 YSLEER. V shed 4 bases and J 5 bases; nucleotides not matched to a gene: 11. The CDR3 is CASSLSTGGGDETQYF. The CDR3 DNA sequence: TGCGCCAGCAGCCTATCTACAGGGGGCGGCGATGAGACCCAGTACTTC.

The gene calls are TRBV11-2 and TRBJ1-1; D may be TRBD1 (5 bases). Trimming pared 5 bases from V and 2 bases from J, leaving 12 bases between. Germline CDR1 reads SGHAT; CDR2 reads FQNNGV. CDR3 size: 14 residues. CDR3 bases: TGTGCCAGCAGCCAGATAAGGGGTAACACTGAAGCTTTCTTT. Protein sequence: CASSQIRGNTEAFF.

This clonotype was found a few times. V usage is TRBV20-1 and J usage is TRBJ1-5; D uncertain. V gave up 6 bases and J gave up 1 base, with 16 bases separating them. CDR1 DFQATT and CDR2 SNEGSKA come from the germline V gene (reference sequence). This CDR3 has 15 amino acids. DNA for the CDR3: TGCAGTGCGAAGAGACTTGTGAGGAGCAATCAGCCCCAGCATTTT. This sequence encodes CSAKRLVRSNQPQHF.

This clonotype was counted at least ten times. This sequence joins TRBV20-1 and TRBJ2-7; 7 bases are a match to TRBD1. The V and J ends lost 7 bases and 5 bases, in that order; junction bases with no gene match: 14. CDR1 DFQATT and CDR2 SNEGSKA come from the germline V gene (reference sequence). This CDR3 is 14 amino acids long. CDR3 nucleotides: TGCAGTGTACGACACCCGGGACAGTGGAACGAGCAGTACTTC. Amino acids: CSVRHPGQWNEQYF.

The chain is built from TRBV15 and TRBJ2-3; a possible D gene is TRBD1 (7 bases). The CDR3 loop spans 16 amino acids. V dropped 1 base and J dropped 0 bases, with 11 bases sitting between them. Germline loops: CDR1 LNHNV, CDR2 YYDKDF (reference sequence). The CDR3 region is CATSRAGGLSTDTQYF. The DNA of the CDR3 is TGTGCCACCAGCAGAGCAGGGGGACTTAGCACAGATACGCAGTATTTT.

This clonotype was seen at least ten times. The chain recombines TRBV10-3 with TRBJ2-1, with TRBD1 identical over 7 bases. The CDR3 runs to 15 residues. The V and J ends lost 2 bases and 4 bases, in that order; junction bases with no gene match: 5. Germline V gene sequence: CDR1 ENHRY, CDR2 SYGVKD. CDR3 coding DNA: TGTGCCATCAGTGAGGAGGGGGCGGTTTACAATGAGCAGTTCTTC. Residues: CAISEEGAVYNEQFF.

This chain links TRBV15 with TRBJ2-7, with D hard to call. Between the trimmed V and J ends, which lost 0 bases and 2 bases, there was a span of 8 bases. CDR3 length: 14 amino acids. Germline-derived CDR1 and CDR2 are LNHNV and YYDKDF (reference sequence). The CDR3 DNA reads as TGTGCCACCAGCAGAGAAGTAACGCCCTACGAGCAGTACTTC. Amino acids: CATSREVTPYEQYF.

The table lists this clonotype with a few counts. The chain carries TRBV20-1 and TRBJ2-4; D call uncertain. Germline CDR1 and CDR2: DFQATT and SNEGSKA (reference sequence). The V gene lost 4 bases and the J gene lost 0 bases, with 16 bases spanning the gap. The CDR3 is made up of 16 amino acids. Here the CDR3 reads CSATSRAVRAKNIQYF. In DNA, the CDR3 is TGCAGTGCTACTTCCCGGGCCGTCCGAGCCAAAAACATTCAGTACTTC.

The chain recombines TRBV7-6 with TRBJ2-3; 12 nucleotides align to TRBD2. The CDR3 has 16 residues. The V gene's germline CDR1 is SGHVS and CDR2 FNYEAQ. V lost 4 bases to trimming and J lost 6 bases; unmatched junction nucleotides: 8. The CDR3 DNA is TGTGCCAGCAGCTGGGCTAGCGGGGGGGCCGTGGATACGCAGTATTTT. It specifies CASSWASGGAVDTQYF.

This clonotype showed up many times. The chain carries TRBV20-1 and TRBJ2-7; D is uncertain. Germline V gene lookup returns CDR1 DFQATT and CDR2 SNEGSKA (reference sequence). The V and J ends lost 0 bases and 1 base respectively, with 7 bases between them. The CDR3 runs to 13 residues. The CDR3 sequence is CSARDLGSYEQYF. The CDR3 DNA follows: TGCAGTGCTAGAGATTTAGGGTCCTACGAGCAGTACTTC.

J is TRBJ2-5 and V is TRBV25-1; no reliable D call. CDR3 size: 16 residues. CDR1 and CDR2 (germline): MGHDK, SYGVNS. V dropped 4 bases and J dropped 5 bases, with 20 bases sitting between them. In DNA form, the CDR3 reads TGTGCCAGCAGTGTCGCAACCCCGCGCCTTGCGGAGACCCAGTACTTC. Its protein is CASSVATPRLAETQYF.